This T cell receptor beta chain appears in the sequencing data of a study of blood T cell repertoires in COVID-19. Study as a whole: The samples span acute and convalescent COVID-19 from the United States, Italy and Spain. From T cells, B-cell-depleted T cells, or PBMCs came the material, which was cDNA or gDNA.

Per the original methods: Amplification of reference gene primers provided the estimated nucleated cell counts. The repertoire was sequenced with immunoSEQ multiplex PCR; TCRdb's copy has only in-frame clones and lacks some. That table is the source of V, J and clone size, and D and trimming were worked out from the DNA. The sample has some 100,000 clones; roughly 79% are singletons. CDR3 size: 15 residues. CDR1 is KGHSH and CDR2 is LQKENI in the germline V gene. Trimming stripped 0 bases from V and 7 bases from J, with 10 bases between. The chain couples TRBV18 to TRBJ1-6; D remains ambiguous. The sequenced sample consisted of peripheral blood. The source is a woman aged 70-85 years with acute or convalescent COVID-19. Written as DNA, the CDR3 is TGTGCCAGCTCACCACCGGCGGGTTCGAATTCACCCCTCCACTTT. Translating gives CASSPPAGSNSPLHF.